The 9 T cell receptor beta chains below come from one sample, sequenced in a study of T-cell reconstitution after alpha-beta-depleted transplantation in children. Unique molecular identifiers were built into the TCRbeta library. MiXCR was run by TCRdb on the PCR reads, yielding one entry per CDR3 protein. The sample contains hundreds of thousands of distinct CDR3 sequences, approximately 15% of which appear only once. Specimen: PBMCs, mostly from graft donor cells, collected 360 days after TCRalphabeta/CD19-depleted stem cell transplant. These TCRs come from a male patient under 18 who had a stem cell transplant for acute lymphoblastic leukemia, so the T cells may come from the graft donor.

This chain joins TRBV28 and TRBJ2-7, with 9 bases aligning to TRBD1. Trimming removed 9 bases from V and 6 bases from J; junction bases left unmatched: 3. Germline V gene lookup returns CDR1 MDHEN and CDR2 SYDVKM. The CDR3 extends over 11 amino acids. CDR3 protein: CARPGQGEQYF. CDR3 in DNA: TGTGCCAGGCCGGGACAGGGCGAGCAGTACTTC. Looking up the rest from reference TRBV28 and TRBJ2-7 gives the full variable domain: DVKVTQSSRYLVKRTGEKVFLECVQDMDHENMFWYRQDPGLGLRLIYFSYDVKMKEKGDIPEGYSVSREKKERFSLILESASTNQTSMYLCARPGQGEQYFGPGTRLTVT.

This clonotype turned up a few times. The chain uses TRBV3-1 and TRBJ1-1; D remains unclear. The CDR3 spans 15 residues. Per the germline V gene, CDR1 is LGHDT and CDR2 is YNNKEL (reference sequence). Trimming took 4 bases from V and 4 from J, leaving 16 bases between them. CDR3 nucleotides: TGTGCCAGCAGCCCTCTTGCCCCTGCGGCCACTGAAGCTTTCTTT. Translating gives CASSPLAPAATEAFF.

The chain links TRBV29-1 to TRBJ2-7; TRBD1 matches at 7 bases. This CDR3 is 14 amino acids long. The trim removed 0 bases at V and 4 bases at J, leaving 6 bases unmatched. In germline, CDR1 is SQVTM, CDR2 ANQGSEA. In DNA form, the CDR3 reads TGCAGCGTTGAAGAGCCGGGACAGTATTACGAGCAGTACTTC. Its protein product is CSVEEPGQYYEQYF.

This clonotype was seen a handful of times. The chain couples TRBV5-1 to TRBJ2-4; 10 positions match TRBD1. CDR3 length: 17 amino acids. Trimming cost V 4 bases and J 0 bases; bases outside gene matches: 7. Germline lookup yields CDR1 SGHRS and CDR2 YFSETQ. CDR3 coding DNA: TGCGCCAGCAGCACGGGACAGGGGCCACTAGCCAAAAACATTCAGTACTTC. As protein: CASSTGQGPLAKNIQYF.

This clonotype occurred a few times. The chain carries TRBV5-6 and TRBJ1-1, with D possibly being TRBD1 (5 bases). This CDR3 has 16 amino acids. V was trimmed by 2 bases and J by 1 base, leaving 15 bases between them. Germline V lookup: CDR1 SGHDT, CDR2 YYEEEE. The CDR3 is CASSFRAGVRNTEAFF. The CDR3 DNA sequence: TGTGCCAGCAGCTTTCGGGCGGGGGTGAGGAACACTGAAGCTTTCTTT.

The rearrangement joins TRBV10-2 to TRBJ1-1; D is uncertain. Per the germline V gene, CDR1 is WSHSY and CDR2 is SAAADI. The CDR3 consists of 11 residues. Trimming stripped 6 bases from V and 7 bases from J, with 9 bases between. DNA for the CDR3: TGCGCCAGCAGACAGACGGGTGAAGCTTTCTTT. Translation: CASRQTGEAFF.

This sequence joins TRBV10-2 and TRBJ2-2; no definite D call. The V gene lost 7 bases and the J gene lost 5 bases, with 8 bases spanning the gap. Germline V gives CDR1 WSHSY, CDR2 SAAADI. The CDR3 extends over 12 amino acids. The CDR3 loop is CASKIRTGELFF. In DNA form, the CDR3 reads TGCGCCAGCAAGATCCGGACCGGGGAGCTGTTTTTT.

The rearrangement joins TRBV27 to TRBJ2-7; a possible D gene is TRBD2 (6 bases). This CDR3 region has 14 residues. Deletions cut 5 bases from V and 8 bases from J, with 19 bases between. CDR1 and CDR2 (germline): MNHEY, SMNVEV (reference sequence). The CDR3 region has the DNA TGTGCCAGCAGTATCCAGGGACTGTCTACGAAGCAGTACTTC. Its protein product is CASSIQGLSTKQYF.

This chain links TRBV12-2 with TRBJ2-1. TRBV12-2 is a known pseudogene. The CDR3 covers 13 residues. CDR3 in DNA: TGTGCAAGTCGCTTATGGGGATGGGATGAGCAGTTCTTC. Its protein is CASRLWGWDEQFF.